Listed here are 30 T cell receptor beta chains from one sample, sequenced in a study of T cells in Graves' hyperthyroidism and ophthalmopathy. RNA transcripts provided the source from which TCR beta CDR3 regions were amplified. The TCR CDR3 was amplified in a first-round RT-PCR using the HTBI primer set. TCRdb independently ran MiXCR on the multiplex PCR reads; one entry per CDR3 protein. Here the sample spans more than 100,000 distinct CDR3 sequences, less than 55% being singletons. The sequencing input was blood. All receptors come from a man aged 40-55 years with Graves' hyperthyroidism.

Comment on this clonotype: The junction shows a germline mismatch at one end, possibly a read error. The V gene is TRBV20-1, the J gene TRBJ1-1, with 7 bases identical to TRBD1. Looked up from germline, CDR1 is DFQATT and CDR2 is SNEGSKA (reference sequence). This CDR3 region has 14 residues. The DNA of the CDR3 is TGCAGTGCTCCGGGACAGCGCTCGGACACGGAAGCTTTCTTT. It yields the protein CSAPGQRSDTEAFF.

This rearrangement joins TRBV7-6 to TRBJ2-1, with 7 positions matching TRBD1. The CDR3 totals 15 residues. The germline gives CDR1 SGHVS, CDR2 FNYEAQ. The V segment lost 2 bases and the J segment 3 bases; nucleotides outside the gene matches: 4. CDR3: CASSLLQGIYNEQFF. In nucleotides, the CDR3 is TGTGCCAGCAGCTTATTACAGGGGATCTACAATGAGCAGTTCTTC.

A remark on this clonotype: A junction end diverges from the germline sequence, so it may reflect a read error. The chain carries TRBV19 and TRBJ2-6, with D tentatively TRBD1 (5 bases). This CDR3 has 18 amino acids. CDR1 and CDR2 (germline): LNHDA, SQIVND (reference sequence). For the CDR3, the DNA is TGTGCCTGTAGTATAGGGCCCGGAACCTCCTCTGGGGCCAACGTCCCGACTTTC. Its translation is CACSIGPGTSSGANVPTF.

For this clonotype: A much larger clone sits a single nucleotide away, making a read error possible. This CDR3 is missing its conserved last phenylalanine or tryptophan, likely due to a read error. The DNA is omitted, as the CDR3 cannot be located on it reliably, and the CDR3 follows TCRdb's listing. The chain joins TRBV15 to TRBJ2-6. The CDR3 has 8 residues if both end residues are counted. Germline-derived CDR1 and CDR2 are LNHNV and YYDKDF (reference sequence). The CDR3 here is CATSSGTS.

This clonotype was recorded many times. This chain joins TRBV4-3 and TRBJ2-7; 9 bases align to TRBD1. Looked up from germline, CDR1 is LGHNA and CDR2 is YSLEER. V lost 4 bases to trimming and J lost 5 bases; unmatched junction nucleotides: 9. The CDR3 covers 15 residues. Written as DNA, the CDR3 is TGCGCCAGCAGCCCTCCCGGGACAGGGCTCCACGAGCAGTACTTC. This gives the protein CASSPPGTGLHEQYF.

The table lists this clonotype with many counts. The CDR3 region is CSALRLAGDYEQYF. In DNA, the CDR3 is TGCAGTGCCCTGAGACTAGCGGGGGACTACGAGCAGTACTTC. The V call is TRBV20-1, the J call TRBJ2-7; TRBD2 matches 12 bases. The length of the CDR3 is 14 residues. The V and J ends lost 6 bases and 3 bases, in that order; junction bases with no gene match: 6. The V gene's germline CDR1 is DFQATT and CDR2 SNEGSKA (reference sequence).

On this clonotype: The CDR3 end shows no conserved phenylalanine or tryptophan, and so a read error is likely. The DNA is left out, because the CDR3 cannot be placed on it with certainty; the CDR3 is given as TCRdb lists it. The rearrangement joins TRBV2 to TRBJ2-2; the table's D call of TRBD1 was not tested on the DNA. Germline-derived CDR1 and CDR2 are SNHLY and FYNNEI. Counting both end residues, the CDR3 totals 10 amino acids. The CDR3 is CASSEIVGAR.

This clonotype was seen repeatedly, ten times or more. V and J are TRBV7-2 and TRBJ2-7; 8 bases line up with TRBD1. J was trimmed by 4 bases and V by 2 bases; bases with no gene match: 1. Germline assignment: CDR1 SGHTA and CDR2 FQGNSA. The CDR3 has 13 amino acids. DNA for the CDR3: TGTGCCAGCAGCTTAAGACAGGGGTACGAGCAGTACTTC. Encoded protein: CASSLRQGYEQYF.

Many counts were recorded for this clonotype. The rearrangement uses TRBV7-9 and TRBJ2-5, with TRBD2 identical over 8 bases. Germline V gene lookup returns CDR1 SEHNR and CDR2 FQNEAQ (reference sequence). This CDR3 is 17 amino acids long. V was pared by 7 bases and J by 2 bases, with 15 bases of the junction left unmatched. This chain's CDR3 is CASNSRPRRGEQETQYF. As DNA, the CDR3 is TGTGCCAGCAATTCAAGGCCGAGGCGGGGGGAACAAGAGACCCAGTACTTC.

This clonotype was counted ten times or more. CDR3 DNA sequence: TGTGCCAGCAGCCAAGGGAACACCGGGGAGCTGTTTTTT. Residues: CASSQGNTGELFF. J is TRBJ2-2 and V is TRBV4-2; D is uncertain. Germline V gene sequence: CDR1 LGHNA, CDR2 YNFKEQ. This CDR3 contains 13 residues. Trimming left V 1 base short and J 1 base short, with 1 base between.

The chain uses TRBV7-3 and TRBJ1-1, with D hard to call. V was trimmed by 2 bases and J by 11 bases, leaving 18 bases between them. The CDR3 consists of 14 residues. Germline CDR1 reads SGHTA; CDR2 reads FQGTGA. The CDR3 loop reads CASSLQRATAGAFF. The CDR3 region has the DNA TGTGCCAGCAGCTTACAGCGGGCAACGGCGGGGGCTTTCTTT.

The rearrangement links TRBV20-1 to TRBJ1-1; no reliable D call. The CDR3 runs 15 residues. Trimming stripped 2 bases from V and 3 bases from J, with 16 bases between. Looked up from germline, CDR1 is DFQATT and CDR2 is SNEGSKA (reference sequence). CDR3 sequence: CSARSWAAWDTEAFF. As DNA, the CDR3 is TGCAGTGCTAGATCTTGGGCAGCCTGGGACACTGAAGCTTTCTTT.

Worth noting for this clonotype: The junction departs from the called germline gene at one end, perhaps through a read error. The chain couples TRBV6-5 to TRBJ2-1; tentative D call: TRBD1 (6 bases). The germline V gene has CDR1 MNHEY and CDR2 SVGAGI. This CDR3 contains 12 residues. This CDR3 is CASSYLGQGQVF. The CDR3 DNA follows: TGTGCCAGCAGTTACCTCGGTCAGGGGCAGGTCTTC.

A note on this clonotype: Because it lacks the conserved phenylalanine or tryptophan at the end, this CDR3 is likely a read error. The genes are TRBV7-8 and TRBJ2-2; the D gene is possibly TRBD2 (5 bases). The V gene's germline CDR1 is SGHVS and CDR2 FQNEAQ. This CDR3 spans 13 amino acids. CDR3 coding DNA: TGTGCCAGCAGCTTCTATAACACCGGGGAACTGTTTTCT. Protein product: CASSFYNTGELFS.

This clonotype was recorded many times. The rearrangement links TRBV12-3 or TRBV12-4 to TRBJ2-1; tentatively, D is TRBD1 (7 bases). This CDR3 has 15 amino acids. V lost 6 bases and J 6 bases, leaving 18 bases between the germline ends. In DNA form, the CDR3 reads TGTGCCAGCAGCCTTGGCGGGCAGGGGGGCAATGAGCAGTTCTTC. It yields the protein CASSLGGQGGNEQFF.

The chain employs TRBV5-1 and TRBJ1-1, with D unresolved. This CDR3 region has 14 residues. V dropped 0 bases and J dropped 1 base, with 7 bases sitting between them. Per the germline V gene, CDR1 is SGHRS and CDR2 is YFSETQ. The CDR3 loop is CASSLDRANTEAFF. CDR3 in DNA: TGCGCCAGCAGCTTGGACCGGGCGAACACTGAAGCTTTCTTT.

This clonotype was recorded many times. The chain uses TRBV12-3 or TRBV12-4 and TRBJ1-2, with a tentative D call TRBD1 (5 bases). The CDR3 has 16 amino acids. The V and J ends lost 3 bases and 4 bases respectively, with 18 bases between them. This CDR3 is CASSLGDGLKTYGYTF. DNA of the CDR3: TGTGCCAGCAGTTTGGGGGATGGACTCAAGACCTATGGCTACACCTTC.

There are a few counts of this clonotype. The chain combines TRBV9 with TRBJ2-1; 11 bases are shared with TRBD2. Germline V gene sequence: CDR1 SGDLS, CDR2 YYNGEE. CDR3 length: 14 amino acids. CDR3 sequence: CARARLAGSNEQFF. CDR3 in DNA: TGTGCTAGAGCGCGACTAGCGGGATCCAATGAGCAGTTCTTC.

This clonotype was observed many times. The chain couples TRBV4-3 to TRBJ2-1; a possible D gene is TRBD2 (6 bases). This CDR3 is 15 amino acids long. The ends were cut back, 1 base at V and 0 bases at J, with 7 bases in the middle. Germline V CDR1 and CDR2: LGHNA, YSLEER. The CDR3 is CASSQAEGSYNEQFF. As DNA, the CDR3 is TGCGCCAGCAGCCAAGCGGAGGGCTCCTACAATGAGCAGTTCTTC.

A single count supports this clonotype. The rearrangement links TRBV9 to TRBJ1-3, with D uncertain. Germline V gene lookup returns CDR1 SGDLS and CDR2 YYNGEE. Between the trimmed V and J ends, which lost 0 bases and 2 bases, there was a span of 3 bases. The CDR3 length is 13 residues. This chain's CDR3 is CASSVGPGNTIYF. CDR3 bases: TGTGCCAGCAGCGTAGGTCCTGGAAACACCATATATTTT.

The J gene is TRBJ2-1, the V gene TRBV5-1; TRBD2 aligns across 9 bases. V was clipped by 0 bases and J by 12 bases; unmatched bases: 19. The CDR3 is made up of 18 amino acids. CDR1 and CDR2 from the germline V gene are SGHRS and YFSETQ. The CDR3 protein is CASSLDGLASTRGDTQFF. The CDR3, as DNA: TGCGCCAGCAGCTTGGACGGACTAGCGTCAACCCGCGGAGATACGCAGTTCTTC.

The CDR3 nucleotides are TGTGCCAGCAGTCAAGGGACCGGGGGCGAGCAGTACTTC. Translating gives CASSQGTGGEQYF. V usage is TRBV6-7 and J usage is TRBJ2-7, with D maybe TRBD2 (6 bases). TRBV6-7 is given ORF status, its function remaining uncertain. This CDR3 is built from 13 residues. V shed 5 bases and J shed 6 bases, with 14 bases lying between them.

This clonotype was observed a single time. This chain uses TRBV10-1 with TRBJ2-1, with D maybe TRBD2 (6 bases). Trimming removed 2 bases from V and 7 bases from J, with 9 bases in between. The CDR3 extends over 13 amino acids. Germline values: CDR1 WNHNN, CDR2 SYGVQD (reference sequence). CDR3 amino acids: CASSEGTLNEQFF. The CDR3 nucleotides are TGCGCCAGCAGTGAGGGGACTTTGAATGAGCAGTTCTTC.

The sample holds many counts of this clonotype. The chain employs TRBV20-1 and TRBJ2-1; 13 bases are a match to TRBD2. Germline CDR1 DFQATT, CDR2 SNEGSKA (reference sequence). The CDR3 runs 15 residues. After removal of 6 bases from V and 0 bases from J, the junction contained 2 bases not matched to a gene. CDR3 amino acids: CSARTSGSSYNEQFF. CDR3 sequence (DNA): TGCAGTGCAAGGACTAGCGGGAGCTCCTACAATGAGCAGTTCTTC.

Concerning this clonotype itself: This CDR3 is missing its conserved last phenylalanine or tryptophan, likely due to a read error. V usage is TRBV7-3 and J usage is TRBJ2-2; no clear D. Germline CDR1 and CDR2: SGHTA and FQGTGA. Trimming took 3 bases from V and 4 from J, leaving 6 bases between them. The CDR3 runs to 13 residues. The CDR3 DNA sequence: TGTGCCAGCAGCTTCAGGAGCACCGGGGAGCTGTTTCAT. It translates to CASSFRSTGELFH.

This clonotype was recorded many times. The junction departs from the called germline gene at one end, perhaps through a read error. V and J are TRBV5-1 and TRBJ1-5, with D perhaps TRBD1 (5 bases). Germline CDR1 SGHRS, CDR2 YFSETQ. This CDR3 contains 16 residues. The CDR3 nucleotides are TGCACCAGCAGCTTGGCTGGGACCGAGGGCAATCAGCCCCAGCATTTT. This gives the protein CTSSLAGTEGNQPQHF.

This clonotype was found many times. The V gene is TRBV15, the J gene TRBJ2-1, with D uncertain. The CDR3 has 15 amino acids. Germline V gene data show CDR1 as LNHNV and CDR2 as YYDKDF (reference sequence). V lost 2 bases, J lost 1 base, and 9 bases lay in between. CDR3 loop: CATSRMRASYNEQFF. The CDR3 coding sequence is TGTGCCACCAGCAGAATGAGAGCTTCCTACAATGAGCAGTTCTTC.

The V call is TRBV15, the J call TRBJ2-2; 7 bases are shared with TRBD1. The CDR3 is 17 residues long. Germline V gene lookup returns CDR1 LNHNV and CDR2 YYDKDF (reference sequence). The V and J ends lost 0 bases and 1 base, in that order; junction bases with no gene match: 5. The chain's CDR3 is CATSRDRGHLNTGELFF. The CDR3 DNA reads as TGTGCCACCAGCAGAGATAGGGGGCACCTGAACACCGGGGAGCTGTTTTTT.

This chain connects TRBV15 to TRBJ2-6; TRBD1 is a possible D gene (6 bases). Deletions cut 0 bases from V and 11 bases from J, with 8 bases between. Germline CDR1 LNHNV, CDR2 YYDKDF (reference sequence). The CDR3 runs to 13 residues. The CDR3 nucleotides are TGTGCCACCAGCAGAGATGGGGGCTACGTCCTGACTTTC. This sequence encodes CATSRDGGYVLTF.

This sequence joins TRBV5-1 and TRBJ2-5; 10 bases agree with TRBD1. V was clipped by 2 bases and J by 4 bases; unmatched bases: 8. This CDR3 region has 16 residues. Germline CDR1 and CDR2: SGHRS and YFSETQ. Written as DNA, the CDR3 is TGCGCCAGCAGCTTCGGGGGTGACAGGGGGCTAGAGACCCAGTACTTC. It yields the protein CASSFGGDRGLETQYF.